This TCR beta chain was identified during a study of blood T cells in healthy people across ages. Study in general: For every two T cells, template switching captured about one barcoded beta molecule.

On this clonotype itself: As yet, its antigen is unknown.

A second about 6 to 12 cycle PCR used barcoded and J-beta primers. TCRdb analysed the 5' RACE reads with MiXCR anew, one entry per CDR3 protein. This sample yields around 850,000 distinct CDR3 sequences, of which 35% to 40% are seen a single time; 13% belongs to the top ten. Per sample, a minimum of 6.5 million PBMCs were isolated. Study-wide results and caveats: Relative to aged donors, long-lived donors carried more naive CD4+ cells and displayed higher diversity. TCR beta diversity, measured per million T cells, fell in a roughly linear way with age.

Germline values: CDR1 MDHEN, CDR2 SYDVKM. Trimming took 2 bases from V and 13 from J; bases not matched to a gene: 17. The CDR3 runs 16 residues. Material: blood. The V gene is TRBV28, the J gene TRBJ2-4, with 7 bases lining up with TRBD1. The sequence came from a young man in good health. In DNA, the CDR3 is TGTGCCAGCAGTTTAAATAGACAGGGCGTCGGCGATGAGCAGTACTTC. This gives the protein CASSLNRQGVGDEQYF.